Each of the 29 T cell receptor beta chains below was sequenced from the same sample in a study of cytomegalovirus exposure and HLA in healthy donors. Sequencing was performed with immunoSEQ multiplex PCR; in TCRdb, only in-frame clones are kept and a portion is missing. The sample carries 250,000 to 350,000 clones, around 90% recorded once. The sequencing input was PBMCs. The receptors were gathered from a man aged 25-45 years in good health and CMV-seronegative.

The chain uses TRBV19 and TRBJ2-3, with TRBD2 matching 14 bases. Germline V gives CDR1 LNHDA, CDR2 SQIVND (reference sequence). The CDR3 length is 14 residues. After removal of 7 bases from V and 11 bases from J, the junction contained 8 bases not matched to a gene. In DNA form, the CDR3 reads TGTGCCAGTAAGGGACTAGCGGGAGAAATAGGGCAGTATTTT. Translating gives CASKGLAGEIGQYF.

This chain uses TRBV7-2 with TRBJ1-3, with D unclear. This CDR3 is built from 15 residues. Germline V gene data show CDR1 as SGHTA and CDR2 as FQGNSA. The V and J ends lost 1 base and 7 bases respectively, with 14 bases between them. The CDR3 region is CASSLEAGRPNTIYF. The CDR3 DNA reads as TGTGCCAGCAGCTTAGAGGCGGGGAGACCCAACACCATATATTTT.

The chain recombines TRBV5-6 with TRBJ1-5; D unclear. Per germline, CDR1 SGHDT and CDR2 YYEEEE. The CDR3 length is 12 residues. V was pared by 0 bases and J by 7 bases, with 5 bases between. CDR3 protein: CASSLAGQPQHF. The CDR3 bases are TGTGCCAGCAGCTTGGCGGGACAGCCCCAGCATTTT.

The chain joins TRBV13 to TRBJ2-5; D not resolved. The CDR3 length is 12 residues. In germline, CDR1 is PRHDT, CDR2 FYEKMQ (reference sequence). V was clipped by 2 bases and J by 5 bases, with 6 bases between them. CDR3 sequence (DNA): TGTGCCAGCAGCTTAAGCCGGGAGACCCAGTACTTC. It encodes CASSLSRETQYF.

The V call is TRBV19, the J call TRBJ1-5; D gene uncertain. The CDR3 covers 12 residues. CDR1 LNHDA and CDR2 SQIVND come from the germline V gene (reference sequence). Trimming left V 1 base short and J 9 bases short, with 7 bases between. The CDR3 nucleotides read TGTGCCAGTAGTATAGCATCGGGGCCCCAGCATTTT. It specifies CASSIASGPQHF.

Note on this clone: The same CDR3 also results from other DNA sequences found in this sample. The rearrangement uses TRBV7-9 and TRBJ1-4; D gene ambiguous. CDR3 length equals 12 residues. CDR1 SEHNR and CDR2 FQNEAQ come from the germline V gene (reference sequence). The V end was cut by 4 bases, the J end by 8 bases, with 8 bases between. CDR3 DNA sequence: TGTGCCAGCAGCTCGACTGGGGAAAAACTGTTTTTT. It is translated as CASSSTGEKLFF.

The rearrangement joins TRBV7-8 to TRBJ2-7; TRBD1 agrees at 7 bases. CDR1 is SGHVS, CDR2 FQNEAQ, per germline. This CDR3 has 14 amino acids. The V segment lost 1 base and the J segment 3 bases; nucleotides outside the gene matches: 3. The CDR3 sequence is CASSLEGGVYEQYF. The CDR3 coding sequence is TGTGCCAGCAGCTTAGAAGGGGGCGTCTACGAGCAGTACTTC.

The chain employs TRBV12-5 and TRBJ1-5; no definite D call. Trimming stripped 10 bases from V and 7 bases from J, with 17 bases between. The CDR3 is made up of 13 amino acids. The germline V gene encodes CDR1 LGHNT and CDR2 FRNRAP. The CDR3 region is CATTVREDQPQHF. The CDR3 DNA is TGTGCTACCACGGTAAGGGAGGACCAGCCCCAGCATTTT.

The CDR3 region is CASADTAPPRYEQYF. In nucleotides, the CDR3 is TGTGCCAGCGCCGATACAGCTCCACCGCGCTACGAGCAGTACTTC. The V gene is TRBV27, the J gene TRBJ2-7; D remains unclear. Germline V gene data show CDR1 as MNHEY and CDR2 as SMNVEV (reference sequence). The CDR3 spans 15 residues. V lost 8 bases and J 3 bases, leaving 20 bases between the germline ends.

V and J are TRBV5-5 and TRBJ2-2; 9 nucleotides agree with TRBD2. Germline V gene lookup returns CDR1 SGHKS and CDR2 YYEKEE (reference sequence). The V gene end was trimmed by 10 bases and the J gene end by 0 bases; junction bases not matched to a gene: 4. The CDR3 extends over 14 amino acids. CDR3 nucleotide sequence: TGTGCCGGTAGCGGGGGCCCGAACACCGGGGAGCTGTTTTTT. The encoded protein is CAGSGGPNTGELFF.

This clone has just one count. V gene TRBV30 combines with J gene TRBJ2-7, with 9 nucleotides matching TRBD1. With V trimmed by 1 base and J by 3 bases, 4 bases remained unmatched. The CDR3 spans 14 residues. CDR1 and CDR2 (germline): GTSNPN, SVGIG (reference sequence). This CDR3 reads CAWSGGQGGYEQYF. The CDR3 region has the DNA TGTGCCTGGAGTGGGGGACAGGGTGGCTACGAGCAGTACTTC.

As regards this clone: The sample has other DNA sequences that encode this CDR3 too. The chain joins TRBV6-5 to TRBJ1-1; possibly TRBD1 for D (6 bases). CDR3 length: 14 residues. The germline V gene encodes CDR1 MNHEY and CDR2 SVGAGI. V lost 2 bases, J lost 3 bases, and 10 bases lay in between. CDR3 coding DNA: TGTGCCAGCAGTTACCGGGGGGCTGACACTGAAGCTTTCTTT. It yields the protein CASSYRGADTEAFF.

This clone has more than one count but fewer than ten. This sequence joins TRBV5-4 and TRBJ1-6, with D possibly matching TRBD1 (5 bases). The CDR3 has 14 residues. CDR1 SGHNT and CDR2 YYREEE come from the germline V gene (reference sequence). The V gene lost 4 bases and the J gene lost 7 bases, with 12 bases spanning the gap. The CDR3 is CASSPGGANSPLHF. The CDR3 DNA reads TGTGCCAGCAGCCCGGGCGGGGCGAATTCACCCCTCCACTTT. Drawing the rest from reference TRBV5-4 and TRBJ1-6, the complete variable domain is ETGVTQSPTHLIKTRGQQVTLRCSSQSGHNTVSWYQQALGQGPQFIFQYYREEENGRGNFPPRFSGLQFPNYSSELNVNALELDDSALYLCASSPGGANSPLHFGNGTRLTVT.

CDR3 in DNA: TGTGCCAGCAGCCACAGGGTTAGCAAGTATGGCTACACCTTC. Protein: CASSHRVSKYGYTF. The V gene is TRBV21-1, the J gene TRBJ1-2; the table gives TRBD1 as D, unverified against the DNA. TRBV21-1 is tagged as a pseudogene. This CDR3 comprises 14 residues.

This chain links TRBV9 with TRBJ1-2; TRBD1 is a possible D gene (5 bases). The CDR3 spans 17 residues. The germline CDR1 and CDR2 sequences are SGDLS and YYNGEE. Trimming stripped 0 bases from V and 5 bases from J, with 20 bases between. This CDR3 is CASSVDWTGGASYGYTF. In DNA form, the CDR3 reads TGTGCCAGCAGCGTAGATTGGACCGGAGGGGCTTCGTATGGCTACACCTTC.

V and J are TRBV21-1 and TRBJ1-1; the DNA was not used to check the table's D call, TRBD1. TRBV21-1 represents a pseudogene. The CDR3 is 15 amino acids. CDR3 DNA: TGTGCCAGCAGCAACCCTGCTGACAAGAACACTGAAGCTTTCTTT. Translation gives CASSNPADKNTEAFF.

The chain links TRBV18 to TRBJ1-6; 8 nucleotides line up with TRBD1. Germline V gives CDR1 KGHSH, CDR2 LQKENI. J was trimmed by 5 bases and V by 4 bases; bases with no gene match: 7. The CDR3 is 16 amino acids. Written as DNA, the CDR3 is TGTGCCAGCTCACTGCAGGGGGCCCTTAATAATTCACCCCTCCACTTT. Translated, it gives CASSLQGALNNSPLHF.

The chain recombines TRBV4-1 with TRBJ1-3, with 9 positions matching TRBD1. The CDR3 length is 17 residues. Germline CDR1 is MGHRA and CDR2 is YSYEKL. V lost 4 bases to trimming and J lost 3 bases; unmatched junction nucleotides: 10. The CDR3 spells CASSPRDRESGGNTIYF. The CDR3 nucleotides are TGCGCCAGCAGCCCTCGGGACAGGGAGTCAGGTGGAAACACCATATATTTT.

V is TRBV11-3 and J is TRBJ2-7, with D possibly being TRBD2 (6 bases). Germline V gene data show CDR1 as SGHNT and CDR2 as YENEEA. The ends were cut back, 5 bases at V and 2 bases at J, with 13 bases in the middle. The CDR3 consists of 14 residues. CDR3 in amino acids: CASSPGGTTYEQYF. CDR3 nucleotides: TGTGCCAGCAGCCCTGGGGGGACCACCTACGAGCAGTACTTC.

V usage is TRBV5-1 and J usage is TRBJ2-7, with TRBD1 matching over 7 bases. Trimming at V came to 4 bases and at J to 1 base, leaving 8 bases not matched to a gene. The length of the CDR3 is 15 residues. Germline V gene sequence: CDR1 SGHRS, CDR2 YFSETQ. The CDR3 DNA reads TGCGCCAGCAGCGCGCGACAGGGTGTGTCCTACGAGCAGTACTTC. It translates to CASSARQGVSYEQYF.

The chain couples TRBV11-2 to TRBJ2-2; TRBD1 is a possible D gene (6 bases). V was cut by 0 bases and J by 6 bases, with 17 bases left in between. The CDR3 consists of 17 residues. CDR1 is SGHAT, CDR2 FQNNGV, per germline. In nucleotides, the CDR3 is TGTGCCAGCAGCTTAGATCTGGCAGGGGTTTTTGCCGGGGAGCTGTTTTTT. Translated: CASSLDLAGVFAGELFF. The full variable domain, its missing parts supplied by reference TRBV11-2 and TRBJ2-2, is EAGVAQSPRYKIIEKRQSVAFWCNPISGHATLYWYQQILGQGPKLLIQFQNNGVVDDSQLPKDRFSAERLKGVDSTLKIQPAKLEDSAVYLCASSLDLAGVFAGELFFGEGSRLTVL.

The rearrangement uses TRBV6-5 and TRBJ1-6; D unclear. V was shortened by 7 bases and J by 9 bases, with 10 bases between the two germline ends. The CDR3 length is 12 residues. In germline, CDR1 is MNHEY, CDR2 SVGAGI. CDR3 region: CASITSGSPLHF. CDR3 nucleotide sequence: TGTGCCAGCATCACCTCCGGTTCACCCCTCCACTTT.

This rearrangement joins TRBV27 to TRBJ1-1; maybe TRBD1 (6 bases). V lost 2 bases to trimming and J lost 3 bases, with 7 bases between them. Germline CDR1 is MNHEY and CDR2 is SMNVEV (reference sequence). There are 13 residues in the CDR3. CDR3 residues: CASSLGGHTEAFF. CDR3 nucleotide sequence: TGTGCCAGCAGTTTAGGGGGCCACACTGAAGCTTTCTTT.

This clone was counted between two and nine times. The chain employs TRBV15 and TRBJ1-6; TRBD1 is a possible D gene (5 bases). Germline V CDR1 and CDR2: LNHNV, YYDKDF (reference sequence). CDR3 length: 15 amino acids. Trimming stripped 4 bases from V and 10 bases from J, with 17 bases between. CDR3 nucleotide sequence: TGTGCCACCAGCACCTGGCGTACCTCAGGGTCACCCCTCCACTTT. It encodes CATSTWRTSGSPLHF.

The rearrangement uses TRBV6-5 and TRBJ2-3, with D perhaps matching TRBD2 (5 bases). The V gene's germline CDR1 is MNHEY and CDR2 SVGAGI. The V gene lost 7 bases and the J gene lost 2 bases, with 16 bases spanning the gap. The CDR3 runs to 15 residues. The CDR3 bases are TGTGCCAGCAAGCAGTTGTCGGGATTCACAGATACGCAGTATTTT. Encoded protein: CASKQLSGFTDTQYF.

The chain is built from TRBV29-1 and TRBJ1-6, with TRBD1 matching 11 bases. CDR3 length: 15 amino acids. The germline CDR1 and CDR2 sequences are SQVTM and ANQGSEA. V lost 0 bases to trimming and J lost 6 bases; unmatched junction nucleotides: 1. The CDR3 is CSVEEGTGGNSPLHF. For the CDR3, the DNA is TGCAGCGTTGAAGAGGGGACAGGGGGTAATTCACCCCTCCACTTT.

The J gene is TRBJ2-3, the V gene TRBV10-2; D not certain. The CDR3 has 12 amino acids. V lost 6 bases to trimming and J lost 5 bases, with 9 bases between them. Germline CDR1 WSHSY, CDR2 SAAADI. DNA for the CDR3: TGCGCCAGCAGGCCCCGGGTAGATACGCAGTATTTT. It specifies CASRPRVDTQYF.

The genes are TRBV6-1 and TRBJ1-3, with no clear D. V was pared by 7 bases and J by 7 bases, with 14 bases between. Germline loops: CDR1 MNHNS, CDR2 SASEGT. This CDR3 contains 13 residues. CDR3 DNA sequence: TGTGCCAGCACGGGCCGTTGGAGGAACACCATATATTTT. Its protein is CASTGRWRNTIYF.

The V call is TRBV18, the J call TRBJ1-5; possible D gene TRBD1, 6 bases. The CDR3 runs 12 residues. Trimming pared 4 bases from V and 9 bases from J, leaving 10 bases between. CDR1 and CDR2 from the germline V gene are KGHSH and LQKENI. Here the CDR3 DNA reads TGTGCCAGCTCACTCCAGGGGTGGCCCCAGCATTTT. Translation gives CASSLQGWPQHF. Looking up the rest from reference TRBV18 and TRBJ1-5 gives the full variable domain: NAGVMQNPRHLVRRRGQEARLRCSPMKGHSHVYWYRQLPEEGLKFMVYLQKENIIDESGMPKERFSAEFPKEGPSILRIQQVVRGDSAAYFCASSLQGWPQHFGDGTRLSIL.